This paragraph covers one T cell receptor beta chain sequence. Its antigen is unknown. The trim removed 3 bases at V and 2 bases at J, leaving 9 bases unmatched. The CDR3 consists of 16 residues. Germline CDR1 and CDR2: SGDLS and YYNGEE. Clones were sequenced by immunoSEQ multiplex PCR, and TCRdb holds only the in-frame ones, with some missing. The sample lists about 25,000 clones; about 70% were seen once. This entry comes from a study of tissue T cells after allogeneic stem cell transplantation. Findings of the study overall: Motif-based clustering found tissue-specific repertoire signatures shared across patients, though few clones were shared. Within patients, tissue anatomy strongly shaped TCR repertoire composition. Alloreactivity or antigen specificity of tissue TCRs was not determined; some clones might be host cells.

GI sites, liver, skin and spleen were taken after median 9.75 post-mortem hours. Specimen: tissue from the ileum, collected at autopsy. This receptor was taken from an older female donor with lung cancer. The chain carries TRBV9 and TRBJ2-3, with TRBD1 identical over 7 bases. CDR3 residues: CASSARGQPNTDTQYF. The CDR3 region has the DNA TGTGCCAGCAGCGCGAGGGGGCAGCCCAACACAGATACGCAGTATTTT. Looking up the rest from reference TRBV9 and TRBJ2-3 gives the full variable domain: DSGVTQTPKHLITATGQRVTLRCSPRSGDLSVYWYQQSLDQGLQFLIQYYNGEERAKGNILERFSAQQFPDLHSELNLSSLELGDSALYFCASSARGQPNTDTQYFGPGTRLTVL.